This TCR beta chain was recorded in a study of blood T cell repertoires in COVID-19. About the research overall: Collection of acute and convalescent COVID-19 samples took place in the United States, Italy and Spain.

Measured with immunoSEQ multiplex PCR; TCRdb has only the in-frame clones, and not every one. The table lists about 250,000 clones, more than 70% of them singletons, with approximately 9% in the top ten. The CDR3 has 13 residues. Germline V gene sequence: CDR1 LNHDA, CDR2 SQIVND (reference sequence). V was shortened by 8 bases and J by 7 bases, with 12 bases between the two germline ends. The clonotype originates from a man in his forties with active or convalescent COVID-19. V usage is TRBV19 and J usage is TRBJ1-6; possibly TRBD1 for D (6 bases). Sequenced sample: peripheral blood. The CDR3 is CASSQGQNSPLHF. CDR3 nucleotides: TGTGCCAGTTCTCAGGGACAAAATTCACCCCTCCACTTT.